This T cell receptor beta chain was captured in a study of OX40 agonist ivuxolimab in advanced cancers. Study-wide context: The dose of intravenous ivuxolimab that patients received every 2 weeks ranged from 0.01 to 10 mg/kg. Subjects had a mean age of approximately 60 years, with a range of roughly 20 to 79; less than 90% were male.

The table came from immunoSEQ multiplex PCR; TCRdb's copy has only in-frame clones and leaves some out. The top ten clones hold under 2% of a sample with 85,000 or so clones, approximately 86% of them seen once. Autoimmune disease history or systemic immunosuppression led to patients being barred. V lost 0 bases and J 3 bases, leaving 9 bases between the germline ends. This CDR3 has 15 residues. The germline V gene encodes CDR1 MNHEY and CDR2 SVGAGI. The V call is TRBV6-5, the J call TRBJ1-3; no firm D call. This TCR derives from an adult with an advanced solid tumor such as melanoma, head and neck, liver or kidney cancer. The sequencing here drew on CD4+ or CD8+ T cells sorted from blood, taken in a trial of the OX40 agonist ivuxolimab. CDR3 nucleotide sequence: TGTGCCAGCAGTTACTCTTTGTCACATGGAAACACCATATATTTT. Translating gives CASSYSLSHGNTIYF.